The T cell receptor beta chain described here comes from a study of vaccination effects on CD4 cells after COVID-19. Study overall: Post-vaccine specimens arrived a median 72 days past the second dose.

About this clone itself: The antigen remains unidentified.

Sequencing used immunoSEQ multiplex PCR; TCRdb keeps in-frame clones, though not all of them. The data show fewer than 20,000 clones, approximately 80% seen once. Expansion with viral peptide pools was applied to antigen-specific CD4+ T cells by the ViraFEST assay prior to sequencing. It was after nine to ten days of culture that CD4+ T cells were isolated. It was two doses of either the BNT162b2 or mRNA-1273 vaccine that participants received. A density of roughly 2 million PBMC per well was used; these cells were cultured with 10 IU/ml IL-2 and roughly 10 ug/ml peptides. The CDR3 sequence is 10 residues long. Per germline, CDR1 DFQATT and CDR2 SNEGSKA (reference sequence). Trimming left V 6 bases short and J 4 bases short, with 6 bases between.

This sequence was found in a human donor who received a COVID-19 vaccine. Material: CD4+ T cells from PBMCs cultured with HCoV-NL63 spike peptides, obtained after COVID-19 vaccination. V usage is TRBV20-1 and J usage is TRBJ2-5; D is uncertain. This chain's CDR3 is CSAPRETQYF. As DNA, the CDR3 is TGCAGTGCCCCCAGAGAGACCCAGTACTTC.